This T cell receptor (beta chain) was identified during a study of CD8 T cells in Susac syndrome (dated by TCRdb to the late 2010s). Notes on the research overall: The study used repertoire sequencing to test whether antigen drove CD8+ T cell activation and differentiation in Susac syndrome. Study-wide conclusions, independent of this receptor: The TCR sequencing and HLA analysis was acknowledged to have included a relatively small number of individuals.

RNA was extracted with the RNeasy kit and roughly 0.5 to 1 ug was reverse transcribed using random hexamers. The immunoSEQ multiplex PCR assay, covering 54 Vbeta and 13 Jbeta segments, was used to amplify TCR beta CDR3 regions. Bias from PCR amplification was corrected by using a synthetic template baseline for primer optimization and for computational correction. In the source study's methods: Only productive sequences were kept, with reads annotated to V, D and J genes according to IMGT and analyzed in immunoSEQ Analyzer. Clonality was computed as one minus Shannon entropy normalized by log2 of the number of productive unique sequences. Public and private clones were assessed among the 100 most prevalent clones of each patient and control. A clone was defined as Susac-specific if it was absent from the healthy and MS cohorts, from about 1,100 published viral clones and from other ImmuneACCESS disease sequences. The public reads were reanalyzed by TCRdb: fastp trimming at Q25, MiXCR alignment, in-frame beta chains only. When rows share a CDR3 protein, they turn into one entry using the most common DNA and genes. These V and J calls originate from TCRdb's pipeline instead of the authors' own analysis. This sample is represented by more than 120,000 distinct CDR3 sequences; approximately 95% of them were singletons. Jointly, the top ten make up over 0.07% of the sample.

The CDR3 has 16 amino acids, counting the end cysteine and phenylalanine. The sequence is cut down to CDR3 DNA, 48 bases in frame from base 1. Reading the germline V gene gives CDR1 KGHDR and CDR2 SFDVKD. The V end gives up 3 bases and the J end 1 base, leaving 1 base in the junction not matched to a gene. High-throughput TCR beta sequencing profiled peripheral blood CD8+ and CD4+ T cells from healthy donors, Susac syndrome patients and multiple sclerosis patients. Healthy donors were age- and sex-matched controls. Bulk CD8+ and CD4+ T cells were purified by magnetic negative isolation, while CD8+ TEMRA cells were enriched using FACS. Blood was collected in EDTA tubes and processed within 24 hours, with PBMCs isolated through density gradient centrifugation. PBMCs intended for TCR sequencing were frozen in liquid nitrogen and were later thawed in a 37 degrees C water bath. Purity of sorted or isolated CD4+, CD8+ and CD8+ TEMRA cells was at least 90%.

As to this clonotype: The antigen it binds to is not known. Within one base of it there is no much larger clone, and no base qualities were kept.

Sequencing was done on a sample of CD4+ T cells from PBMCs. The sequence links TRBV24-1 to TRBJ2-3; 12 central nucleotides agree with TRBD2. This clonotype originated in a human donor in good health. The nucleotide sequence is given as TGTGCCACCAGTGATAGACTAGCGGGAGGCACAGATACGCAGTATTTT. Its coded protein is CATSDRLAGGTDTQYF.